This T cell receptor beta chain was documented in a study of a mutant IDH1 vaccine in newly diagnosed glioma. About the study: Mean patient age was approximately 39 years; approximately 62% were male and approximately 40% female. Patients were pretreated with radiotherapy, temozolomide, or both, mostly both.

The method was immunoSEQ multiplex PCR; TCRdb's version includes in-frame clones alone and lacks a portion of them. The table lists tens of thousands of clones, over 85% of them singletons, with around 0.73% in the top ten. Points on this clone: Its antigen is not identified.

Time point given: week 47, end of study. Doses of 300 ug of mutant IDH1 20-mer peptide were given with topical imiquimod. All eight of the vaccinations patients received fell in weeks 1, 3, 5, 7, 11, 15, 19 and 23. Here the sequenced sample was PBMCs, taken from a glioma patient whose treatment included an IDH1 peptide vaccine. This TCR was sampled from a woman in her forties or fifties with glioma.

In DNA, the CDR3 is TGTGCCAGCAGCCAGGGACTAGCGGAGGACACCGGGGAGCTGTTTTTT. It encodes CASSQGLAEDTGELFF. V gene TRBV4-2 combines with J gene TRBJ2-2; 11 bases map to TRBD2. Germline assignment: CDR1 LGHNA and CDR2 YNFKEQ. The CDR3 is made up of 16 amino acids. Trimming removed 3 bases from V and 3 bases from J; junction bases left unmatched: 3.